This is a list of T cell receptor beta chains from one sample in a study of identical twins. TCRdb redid the calling of the 5' RACE reads with MiXCR, one entry per CDR3 protein. This table holds fewer than 500,000 distinct CDR3 sequences, roughly a quarter found once. These sequences were also reported in another study, on T cells expressing NK-cell markers.

The sequencing sample was made of CD4+ T cells sorted from blood. These receptors were obtained from a woman aged 18 to 35 in good health. Both conserved end residues are part of each CDR3. D genes are given only for firm matches. Only part of the rows carry a size: once, few, many, or a class if the clone is expanded.

CDR3: CASSLDKSTDTQYF
DNA: TGCGCCAGCAGCTTGGACAAAAGCACAGATACGCAGTATTTT
D: -
V: TRBV5-1
size: few
J: TRBJ2-3

CDR3: CAWSLRHEQYF
DNA: TGTGCCTGGAGTCTGAGGCACGAGCAGTACTTC
D: -
V: TRBV30
size: -
J: TRBJ2-7

CDR3: CASSSSQGNGYTF
DNA: TGCGCCAGCAGCTCCTCCCAGGGGAACGGCTACACCTTC
D: -
V: TRBV5-1
size: few
J: TRBJ1-2

CDR3: CASSLGGLAGNNEQFF
DNA: TGCGCCAGCAGCTTGGGGGGACTAGCGGGCAACAATGAGCAGTTCTTC
D: TRBD2
V: TRBV5-1
size: -
J: TRBJ2-1

CDR3: CASGRSYGYTF
DNA: TGTGCCAGCGGGCGGAGCTATGGCTACACCTTC
D: -
V: TRBV12-3/TRBV12-4
size: few
J: TRBJ1-2

CDR3: CSARGGSGDQPQHF
DNA: TGCAGTGCTAGAGGGGGGTCCGGTGATCAGCCCCAGCATTTT
D: -
V: TRBV20-1
size: -
J: TRBJ1-5

CDR3: CAISPGRGVGQPQHF
DNA: TGTGCCATCAGTCCGGGACGGGGAGTGGGTCAGCCCCAGCATTTT
D: -
V: TRBV10-3
size: few
J: TRBJ1-5

CDR3: CSVGTGGWTEAFF
DNA: TGCAGCGTTGGAACAGGGGGTTGGACTGAAGCTTTCTTT
D: TRBD1
V: TRBV29-1
size: few
J: TRBJ1-1

CDR3: CASSIRGAGYEQYF
DNA: TGTGCCAGCAGCATTAGGGGGGCGGGGTACGAGCAGTACTTC
D: -
V: TRBV9
size: -
J: TRBJ2-7

CDR3: CASSLWGSFNTGELFF
DNA: TGTGCCAGCAGTTTGTGGGGGAGTTTCAACACCGGGGAGCTGTTTTTT
D: -
V: TRBV27
size: -
J: TRBJ2-2

CDR3: CSASDETSKYEQYF
DNA: TGCAGTGCTAGTGACGAGACTTCTAAGTACGAGCAGTACTTC
D: -
V: TRBV20-1
size: -
J: TRBJ2-7

CDR3: CSARGPGQGQSFTDTQYF
DNA: TGCAGTGCTAGGGGTCCGGGACAGGGTCAATCCTTCACAGATACGCAGTATTTT
D: TRBD1
V: TRBV20-1
size: few
J: TRBJ2-3

CDR3: CATSTGVTGELFF
DNA: TGTGCCACCAGCACAGGGGTCACCGGGGAGCTGTTTTTT
D: TRBD1
V: TRBV24-1
size: -
J: TRBJ2-2

CDR3: CSATKRDPGDEQYF
DNA: TGCAGTGCCACCAAGCGGGACCCCGGGGACGAGCAGTACTTC
D: TRBD2
V: TRBV20-1
size: -
J: TRBJ2-7

CDR3: CASSLAPATNEKLFF
DNA: TGTGCCAGCAGCTTGGCACCTGCAACTAATGAAAAACTGTTTTTT
D: -
V: TRBV7-2
size: -
J: TRBJ1-4

CDR3: CTFSRTSGDVSSYNEQFF
DNA: TGTACCTTCAGTAGGACTAGCGGGGACGTAAGCTCCTACAATGAGCAGTTCTTC
D: TRBD2
V: TRBV3-1
size: -
J: TRBJ2-1

CDR3: CASELTGESGKLFF
DNA: TGTGCCAGCGAGTTGACAGGGGAGAGCGGGAAACTGTTTTTT
D: TRBD1
V: TRBV2
size: -
J: TRBJ1-4

CDR3: CASRWGSSYEQYF
DNA: TGTGCCAGCCGGTGGGGGAGCTCCTACGAGCAGTACTTC
D: -
V: TRBV6-2/TRBV6-3
size: few
J: TRBJ2-7

CDR3: CASSRGKSAGGLYNEQFF
DNA: TGCGCCAGCAGCCGGGGTAAGAGCGCGGGAGGCCTCTACAATGAGCAGTTCTTC
D: TRBD2
V: TRBV4-3
size: few
J: TRBJ2-1

CDR3: CASSQDVLYNEQFF
DNA: TGCGCCAGCAGCCAAGATGTACTCTACAATGAGCAGTTCTTC
D: -
V: TRBV4-3
size: -
J: TRBJ2-1

CDR3: CSGRRVLGTQYF
DNA: TGCAGTGGTCGACGGGTACTAGGAACCCAGTACTTC
D: -
V: TRBV20-1
size: once
J: TRBJ2-5

CDR3: CASNKNGHIETQYF
DNA: TGTGCCAGCAACAAGAATGGCCATATAGAGACCCAGTACTTC
D: -
V: TRBV12-3/TRBV12-4
size: few
J: TRBJ2-5

CDR3: CSATGLAGYEQYF
DNA: TGCAGTGCTACCGGACTAGCGGGCTACGAGCAGTACTTC
D: TRBD2
V: TRBV20-1
size: -
J: TRBJ2-7

CDR3: CASSQTVGSYEQYF
DNA: TGTGCCAGCAGCCAGACGGTCGGCTCCTACGAGCAGTACTTC
D: -
V: TRBV3-1
size: few
J: TRBJ2-7

CDR3: CSVPGLADYNEQFF
DNA: TGCAGCGTCCCGGGACTAGCGGATTACAATGAGCAGTTCTTC
D: TRBD2
V: TRBV20-1
size: -
J: TRBJ2-1

CDR3: CASKWKTNEQFF
DNA: TGTGCCAGCAAGTGGAAAACCAATGAGCAGTTCTTC
D: -
V: TRBV6-5
size: few
J: TRBJ2-1

CDR3: CASSLRTGSTDTQYF
DNA: TGTGCCAGCAGCCTCCGGACAGGGAGCACAGATACGCAGTATTTT
D: TRBD1
V: TRBV5-4
size: once
J: TRBJ2-3

CDR3: CASSPTGAEKLFF
DNA: TGTGCCAGCTCACCCACCGGGGCCGAAAAACTGTTTTTT
D: -
V: TRBV18
size: -
J: TRBJ1-4